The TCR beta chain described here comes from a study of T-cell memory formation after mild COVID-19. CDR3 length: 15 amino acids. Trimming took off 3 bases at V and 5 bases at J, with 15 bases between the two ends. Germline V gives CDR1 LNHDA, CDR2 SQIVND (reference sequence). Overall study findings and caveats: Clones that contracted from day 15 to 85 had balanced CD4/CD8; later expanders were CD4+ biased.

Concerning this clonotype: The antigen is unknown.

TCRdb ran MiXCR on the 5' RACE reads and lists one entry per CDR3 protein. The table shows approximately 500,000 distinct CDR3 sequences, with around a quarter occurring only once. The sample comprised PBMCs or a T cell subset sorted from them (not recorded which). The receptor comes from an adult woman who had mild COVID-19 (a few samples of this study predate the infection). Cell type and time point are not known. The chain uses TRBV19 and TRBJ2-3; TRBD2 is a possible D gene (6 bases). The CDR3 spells CASSMVEGLEDTQYF. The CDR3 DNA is TGTGCCAGTAGTATGGTGGAGGGACTGGAAGATACGCAGTATTTT.